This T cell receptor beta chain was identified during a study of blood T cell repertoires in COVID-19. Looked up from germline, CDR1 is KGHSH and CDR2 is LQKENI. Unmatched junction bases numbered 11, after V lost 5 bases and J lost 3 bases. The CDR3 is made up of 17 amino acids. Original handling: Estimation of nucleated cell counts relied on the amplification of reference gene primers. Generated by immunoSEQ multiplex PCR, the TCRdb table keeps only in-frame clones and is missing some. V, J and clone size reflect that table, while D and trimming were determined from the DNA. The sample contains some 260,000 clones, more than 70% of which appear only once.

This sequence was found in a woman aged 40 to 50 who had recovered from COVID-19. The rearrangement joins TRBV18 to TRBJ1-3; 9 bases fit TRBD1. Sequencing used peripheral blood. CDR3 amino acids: CASSSIAGQGLGNTIYF. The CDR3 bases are TGTGCCAGCTCATCAATCGCGGGACAGGGACTTGGAAACACCATATATTTT.